One sample yielded the 4 T cell receptor beta chains listed below, sequenced in a study of blood T cell repertoires in COVID-19. The method was immunoSEQ multiplex PCR; TCRdb's version includes in-frame clones alone and lacks a portion of them. The sample shows over 250,000 clones, about 82% of them seen only once. Sequenced sample: peripheral blood. The receptors here all came from a man aged 50 to 59 with active or convalescent COVID-19.

The chain combines TRBV5-5 with TRBJ1-1; 7 nucleotides match TRBD1. The germline V gene encodes CDR1 SGHKS and CDR2 YYEKEE (reference sequence). Unmatched junction bases numbered 11, after V lost 0 bases and J lost 6 bases. The CDR3 runs to 16 residues. The CDR3 sequence is CASSLAPVGTVSEAFF. CDR3 nucleotide sequence: TGTGCCAGCAGCTTGGCCCCCGTCGGGACAGTATCTGAAGCTTTCTTT.

Only a few counts were recorded for this clone. The chain combines TRBV29-1 with TRBJ2-7, with D perhaps matching TRBD2 (5 bases). V lost 5 bases to trimming and J lost 4 bases, with 21 bases between them. Germline V gene sequence: CDR1 SQVTM, CDR2 ANQGSEA. This CDR3 region has 15 residues. The CDR3 loop is CSVRTSGEVLYEQYF. CDR3 in DNA: TGCAGCGTTCGGACTTCAGGTGAGGTACTATACGAGCAGTACTTC.

The rearrangement links TRBV7-9 to TRBJ2-5, with D perhaps matching TRBD2 (6 bases). The CDR3 is 17 amino acids. V lost 5 bases and J 5 bases, leaving 24 bases between the germline ends. Germline assignment: CDR1 SEHNR and CDR2 FQNEAQ (reference sequence). The CDR3 nucleotides are TGTGCCAGCAGCCGACGGGCTAGCGCCGACCTGAGGGAGACCCAGTACTTC. The encoded protein is CASSRRASADLRETQYF.

The rearrangement uses TRBV18 and TRBJ1-5; the D is unclear. CDR1 is KGHSH, CDR2 LQKENI, per germline. Trimming left V 2 bases short and J 4 bases short, with 6 bases between. The length of the CDR3 is 13 residues. CDR3 sequence: CASSPTRNQPQHF. The DNA for the CDR3 is TGTGCCAGCTCACCAACGAGGAATCAGCCCCAGCATTTT.